The 32 T cell receptor beta chains presented below share a single source sample, sequenced in a study of shared clonotypes between healthy human individuals. This table comes from immunoSEQ multiplex PCR, and its TCRdb copy is limited to in-frame clones, with some not included. The repertoire holds hundreds of thousands of clones, with around 90% as singletons. Positive CCR7 selection of CD45RO-negative cells yielded the naive CD8 cells, and terminally differentiated effector memory CD45RA+ cells were excluded. Input material: naive CD8+ T cells sorted from blood. The receptors originated from a man aged 25 to 40 in good health.

This chain connects TRBV28 to TRBJ1-5; 7 bases match TRBD1. The CDR3 is 15 amino acids. J was trimmed by 5 bases and V by 2 bases; bases with no gene match: 6. Germline V CDR1 and CDR2: MDHEN, SYDVKM. CDR3 residues: CASSLRQGRDQPQHF. CDR3 DNA sequence: TGTGCCAGCAGTTTACGACAGGGCCGCGATCAGCCCCAGCATTTT.

A word on this clone: Other nucleotide sequences from this sample produce the same CDR3. The rearrangement joins TRBV9 to TRBJ1-1, with 7 bases identical to TRBD1. Germline CDR1 and CDR2: SGDLS and YYNGEE. This CDR3 comprises 14 residues. V gave up 4 bases and J gave up 0 bases; unmatched junction bases: 3. CDR3: CASSPGGLNTEAFF. The CDR3 DNA reads TGTGCCAGCAGCCCAGGGGGGTTGAACACTGAAGCTTTCTTT.

J is TRBJ2-1 and V is TRBV7-9, with TRBD2 matching over 10 bases. The germline CDR1 and CDR2 sequences are SEHNR and FQNEAQ (reference sequence). Losses at the gene ends were 7 bases for V and 3 bases for J; bases not matched to a gene: 6. This CDR3 is 15 amino acids long. The CDR3 protein is CASTSGTSVYNEQFF. The CDR3 coding sequence is TGTGCCAGCACCTCCGGGACTAGCGTCTACAATGAGCAGTTCTTC.

The gene calls are TRBV9 and TRBJ1-2, with 8 positions matching TRBD1. CDR3 length: 15 amino acids. The junction had 4 bases not matched to a gene; V was cut back by 3 bases and J by 0 bases. Per germline, CDR1 SGDLS and CDR2 YYNGEE. In DNA form, the CDR3 reads TGTGCCAGCAGCGGCCGACAGGGGACTAACTATGGCTACACCTTC. Encoded protein: CASSGRQGTNYGYTF.

V is TRBV28 and J is TRBJ1-1, with D possibly being TRBD1 (5 bases). The CDR3 is 14 residues long. Germline V lookup: CDR1 MDHEN, CDR2 SYDVKM. Trimming removed 2 bases from V and 4 bases from J, with 11 bases in between. The CDR3 DNA reads as TGTGCCAGCAGTTTAGGGGGGGTTGGCACTGAAGCTTTCTTT. Translating gives CASSLGGVGTEAFF.

The chain links TRBV7-9 to TRBJ2-2; tentatively, D is TRBD2 (6 bases). Trimming shortened V by 5 bases and J by 3 bases, and 16 bases separated the two germline ends. The CDR3 is 16 residues long. CDR1 and CDR2 (germline): SEHNR, FQNEAQ (reference sequence). The CDR3 DNA reads as TGTGCCAGCAGCCTCCCCGGGGGATCGGACACCGGGGAGCTGTTTTTT. Its translation is CASSLPGGSDTGELFF.

In DNA, the CDR3 is TGTGCCAGTAGTATGGGGTCCGGGACAGGGGGCTACGAGCAGTACTTC. It codes for CASSMGSGTGGYEQYF. The genes are TRBV19 and TRBJ2-7; 11 bases align to TRBD1. The germline V gene has CDR1 LNHDA and CDR2 SQIVND (reference sequence). With 3 bases clipped from V and 3 bases from J, the junction kept 7 bases outside the gene matches. The CDR3 consists of 16 residues.

This clone occurred a few times. Other DNA sequences in this sample translate to the same CDR3. V usage is TRBV7-8 and J usage is TRBJ2-1; D is possibly TRBD1 or TRBD2 (5 bases each). The V end was cut by 5 bases, the J end by 0 bases, with 11 bases between. Looked up from germline, CDR1 is SGHVS and CDR2 is FQNEAQ. This CDR3 region has 15 residues. In DNA, the CDR3 is TGTGCCAGCAGCCCGGGACCTAGCTCCTACAATGAGCAGTTCTTC. This gives the protein CASSPGPSSYNEQFF. Complete variable domain (other parts from reference TRBV7-8 and TRBJ2-1): GAGVSQSPRYKVAKRGQDVALRCDPISGHVSLFWYQQALGQGPEFLTYFQNEAQLDKSGLPSDRFFAERPEGSVSTLKIQRTQQEDSAVYLCASSPGPSSYNEQFFGPGTRLTVL.

The rearrangement links TRBV11-3 to TRBJ2-1; D uncertain. CDR3 length equals 14 residues. V gave up 5 bases and J gave up 3 bases, with 11 bases separating them. Germline assignment: CDR1 SGHNT and CDR2 YENEEA. The CDR3 DNA sequence: TGTGCCAGCAGCCCCTATACGAACTACAATGAGCAGTTCTTC. Residues: CASSPYTNYNEQFF.

The J gene is TRBJ1-2, the V gene TRBV21-1; the table's D call, TRBD1, was not checked against the DNA. TRBV21-1 is a pseudogene locus. CDR3 length: 18 residues. CDR3 sequence: CASSGRGQGVAVHYGYTF. CDR3 DNA sequence: TGTGCCAGCAGCGGAAGGGGACAGGGTGTGGCCGTACACTATGGCTACACCTTC.

The rearrangement links TRBV7-9 to TRBJ2-1; no clear D gene. Deletions cut 8 bases from V and 7 bases from J, with 12 bases between. This CDR3 has 12 residues. Germline CDR1 and CDR2: SEHNR and FQNEAQ (reference sequence). CDR3 sequence reads: CASDTLANEQFF. The CDR3, as DNA: TGTGCCAGCGATACACTGGCAAATGAGCAGTTCTTC. The variable domain in full, with the rest retrieved from reference TRBV7-9 and TRBJ2-1, is DTGVSQNPRHKITKRGQNVTFRCDPISEHNRLYWYRQTLGQGPEFLTYFQNEAQLEKSRLLSDRFSAERPKGSFSTLEIQRTEQGDSAMYLCASDTLANEQFFGPGTRLTVL.

The rearrangement links TRBV10-2 to TRBJ1-4; no firm D call. The CDR3 length is 15 residues. V gave up 0 bases and J gave up 8 bases, with 13 bases separating them. Germline V CDR1 and CDR2: WSHSY, SAAADI. CDR3: CASSESLGYGEKLFF. CDR3 DNA sequence: TGCGCCAGCAGTGAGTCGTTGGGGTATGGGGAAAAACTGTTTTTT.

The chain carries TRBV7-6 and TRBJ2-7; TRBD2 might be the D (5 bases). Germline V gene sequence: CDR1 SGHVS, CDR2 FNYEAQ. Trimming removed 2 bases at V and 2 bases at J, with 13 bases between. The CDR3 has 15 amino acids. CDR3 amino acids: CASSLRTEETYEQYF. For the CDR3, the DNA is TGTGCCAGCAGCTTAAGGACTGAGGAAACCTACGAGCAGTACTTC.

This chain joins TRBV7-2 and TRBJ2-7; the match to TRBD2 covers 7 bases. Germline CDR1 and CDR2: SGHTA and FQGNSA. The CDR3 sequence is 15 residues long. V lost 8 bases and J lost 2; bases outside the gene matches: 12. This CDR3 reads CASATGGGPTYEQYF. In DNA form, the CDR3 reads TGTGCCAGCGCAACTGGGGGGGGACCTACCTACGAGCAGTACTTC.

The rearrangement links TRBV20-1 to TRBJ2-1; D unresolved. V was pared by 6 bases and J by 12 bases, with 9 bases between. The CDR3 length is 9 residues. Germline assignment: CDR1 DFQATT and CDR2 SNEGSKA (reference sequence). In DNA form, the CDR3 reads TGCAGTGCCCCTTTGCGGCAGTTCTTC. It yields the protein CSAPLRQFF.

A note on this clone: The same CDR3 arises from other DNA sequences in this sample as well. V is TRBV27 and J is TRBJ1-5; D is unclear. Germline assignment: CDR1 MNHEY and CDR2 SMNVEV (reference sequence). Trimming removed 6 bases from V and 1 base from J, with 10 bases in between. This CDR3 is built from 14 residues. The CDR3 nucleotides are TGTGCCAGCAGCTTAAGACTCAGCAATCAGCCCCAGCATTTT. Protein sequence: CASSLRLSNQPQHF.

V gene TRBV15 combines with J gene TRBJ2-7; D remains unclear. The germline V gene has CDR1 LNHNV and CDR2 YYDKDF (reference sequence). Trimming removed 1 base from V and 0 bases from J, with 7 bases in between. The CDR3 runs to 14 residues. The CDR3 coding sequence is TGTGCCACCAGCAGAGCGGGTCTCTCCTACGAGCAGTACTTC. Its translation is CATSRAGLSYEQYF.

This sequence joins TRBV7-2 and TRBJ2-7; 10 bases match TRBD1. The CDR3 contains 17 residues. Germline V gene data show CDR1 as SGHTA and CDR2 as FQGNSA. With 1 base clipped from V and 3 bases from J, the junction kept 9 bases outside the gene matches. DNA for the CDR3: TGTGCCAGCAGCTTAGGGCGTAGGGACAGGGGTGGCTACGAGCAGTACTTC. This gives the protein CASSLGRRDRGGYEQYF. Supplemented by reference TRBV7-2 and TRBJ2-7, the full variable domain reads GAGVSQSPSNKVTEKGKDVELRCDPISGHTALYWYRQSLGQGLEFLIYFQGNSAPDKSGLPSDRFSAERTGGSVSTLTIQRTQQEDSAVYLCASSLGRRDRGGYEQYFGPGTRLTVT.

This chain links TRBV2 with TRBJ2-7; TRBD1 matches 7 bases. The junction had 3 bases not matched to a gene; V was cut back by 10 bases and J by 0 bases. The CDR3 is made up of 12 amino acids. Per the germline V gene, CDR1 is SNHLY and CDR2 is FYNNEI. CDR3 loop: CAIGTASYEQYF. CDR3 DNA: TGTGCCATCGGGACAGCCTCCTACGAGCAGTACTTC.

J is TRBJ2-7 and V is TRBV6-5, with D maybe TRBD1 (6 bases). The CDR3 loop spans 15 amino acids. Deletions cut 6 bases from V and 4 bases from J, with 19 bases between. From germline, CDR1 is MNHEY and CDR2 SVGAGI. The CDR3 sequence: CASRRTADEAYEQYF. In DNA, the CDR3 is TGTGCCAGCAGAAGGACAGCTGATGAGGCGTACGAGCAGTACTTC.

The V call is TRBV7-9, the J call TRBJ2-7; 7 nucleotides match TRBD1. Germline CDR1 reads SEHNR; CDR2 reads FQNEAQ (reference sequence). V shed 5 bases and J 0 bases; nucleotides not matched to a gene: 4. The CDR3 is 14 residues long. For the CDR3, the DNA is TGTGCCAGCAGCCATTGGGACAGCTCCTACGAGCAGTACTTC. Amino acids: CASSHWDSSYEQYF. The full variable domain, with the rest looked up from reference TRBV7-9 and TRBJ2-7, is DTGVSQNPRHKITKRGQNVTFRCDPISEHNRLYWYRQTLGQGPEFLTYFQNEAQLEKSRLLSDRFSAERPKGSFSTLEIQRTEQGDSAMYLCASSHWDSSYEQYFGPGTRLTVT.

The rearrangement uses TRBV30 and TRBJ1-1; perhaps TRBD1 as D (5 bases). The CDR3 is 14 residues long. Germline assignment: CDR1 GTSNPN and CDR2 SVGIG (reference sequence). The V gene lost 6 bases and the J gene lost 3 bases, with 17 bases spanning the gap. The CDR3 DNA follows: TGTGCCTGTGAAGGAAAGGGGCGGGACACTGAAGCTTTCTTT. Translated, it gives CACEGKGRDTEAFF.

The V call is TRBV10-1, the J call TRBJ2-2; D possibly matches TRBD1 or TRBD2 (5 bases each). The V end lost 4 bases, the J end lost 4 bases, and 7 bases lay between the germline ends. Germline V gene lookup returns CDR1 WNHNN and CDR2 SYGVQD (reference sequence). The CDR3 is 13 amino acids. The CDR3 loop is CASSAGSTGELFF. The CDR3 DNA is TGCGCCAGCAGTGCAGGGAGCACCGGGGAGCTGTTTTTT.

CDR3: CASRPPLGYEQYF. CDR3 sequence (DNA): TGTGCCAGCAGACCACCACTAGGGTACGAGCAGTACTTC. The genes are TRBV28 and TRBJ2-7, with D possibly being TRBD2 (5 bases). Trimming stripped 6 bases from V and 4 bases from J, with 13 bases between. The CDR3 consists of 13 residues. The germline V gene encodes CDR1 MDHEN and CDR2 SYDVKM.

The CDR3 nucleotides read TGTGCCAGCAGCCTATCGTCTGGAGCTGAAGCTTTCTTT. Its protein product is CASSLSSGAEAFF. The chain recombines TRBV11-2 with TRBJ1-1, with D unclear. Trimming took 5 bases from V and 6 from J, leaving 13 bases between them. Germline V gene data show CDR1 as SGHAT and CDR2 as FQNNGV. The CDR3 has 13 amino acids.

The chain is built from TRBV28 and TRBJ1-5; TRBD1 aligns across 7 bases. V shed 4 bases and J 6 bases; nucleotides not matched to a gene: 9. Per germline, CDR1 MDHEN and CDR2 SYDVKM. This CDR3 has 15 amino acids. CDR3 DNA: TGTGCCAGCAGTTACCGACAGGGTTACGTTCAGCCCCAGCATTTT. As protein: CASSYRQGYVQPQHF. Based on the CDR3 plus reference TRBV28 and TRBJ1-5, the full variable domain is DVKVTQSSRYLVKRTGEKVFLECVQDMDHENMFWYRQDPGLGLRLIYFSYDVKMKEKGDIPEGYSVSREKKERFSLILESASTNQTSMYLCASSYRQGYVQPQHFGDGTRLSIL.

V is TRBV27 and J is TRBJ2-2; D unresolved. The CDR3 loop spans 13 amino acids. The V gene's germline CDR1 is MNHEY and CDR2 SMNVEV (reference sequence). V was trimmed by 5 bases and J by 4 bases, leaving 8 bases between them. This CDR3 is CASSNDATGELFF. As DNA, the CDR3 is TGTGCCAGCAGTAACGATGCCACCGGGGAGCTGTTTTTT.

The rearrangement uses TRBV27 and TRBJ2-7; 7 bases are shared with TRBD1. V lost 5 bases, J lost 2 bases, and 3 bases stayed unmatched. The CDR3 runs to 13 residues. Germline V gives CDR1 MNHEY, CDR2 SMNVEV (reference sequence). The CDR3 bases are TGTGCCAGCAGTATACAGGGGACCTACGAGCAGTACTTC. This sequence encodes CASSIQGTYEQYF.

The chain uses TRBV13 and TRBJ2-7; D ambiguous. This CDR3 spans 14 amino acids. The V end lost 8 bases, the J end lost 2 bases, and 16 bases lay between the germline ends. Looked up from germline, CDR1 is PRHDT and CDR2 is FYEKMQ (reference sequence). CDR3 region: CASALVTETYEQYF. CDR3 in DNA: TGTGCCAGCGCCTTGGTGACGGAGACCTACGAGCAGTACTTC.

V usage is TRBV15 and J usage is TRBJ2-2, with a tentative D call TRBD1 (6 bases). CDR1 and CDR2 from the germline V gene are LNHNV and YYDKDF (reference sequence). The CDR3 runs 15 residues. V dropped 5 bases and J dropped 7 bases, with 17 bases sitting between them. The CDR3 DNA reads TGTGCCACCAGCGGCACTGACAGGTTGGTCGGGGAGCTGTTTTTT. Protein product: CATSGTDRLVGELFF.

The chain links TRBV15 to TRBJ2-7; no definite D call. V was trimmed by 3 bases and J by 3 bases, leaving 12 bases between them. Germline V gene sequence: CDR1 LNHNV, CDR2 YYDKDF (reference sequence). CDR3 length equals 14 residues. CDR3 in DNA: TGTGCCACCAGCAGCCAACAGCAGAGCTACGAGCAGTACTTC. Translated, it gives CATSSQQQSYEQYF.

This clone was seen a handful of times. The rearrangement uses TRBV28 and TRBJ2-2, with 8 positions matching TRBD2. Trimming cost V 8 bases and J 4 bases; bases outside gene matches: 18. This CDR3 has 18 residues. Germline loops: CDR1 MDHEN, CDR2 SYDVKM. The CDR3 nucleotides are TGTGCCAGCGGTCACGACGATTCCGGGACTAGTCCCACCGGGGAGCTGTTTTTT. Protein product: CASGHDDSGTSPTGELFF.